Reported below is one TCR beta chain. Sequencing used immunoSEQ multiplex PCR; TCRdb keeps in-frame clones, though not all of them. This sample has about 410,000 clones; 90% occur once, and the top ten carry about 0.63%. This entry is derived from a study of blood T cell repertoires in COVID-19. Study at large: From the United States, Italy and Spain came samples of acute and convalescent COVID-19.

Germline lookup yields CDR1 KGHDR and CDR2 SFDVKD. Deletions cut 5 bases from V and 4 bases from J, with 7 bases between. The CDR3 covers 12 residues. The chain employs TRBV24-1 and TRBJ1-2; no clear D. The TCR sequence derives from a man aged 18 to 29 who had recovered from COVID-19. The material sequenced was PBMCs or T cells enriched from blood (not recorded which). The CDR3: CATSGASYGYTF. The CDR3 nucleotides read TGTGCCACCAGTGGGGCAAGCTATGGCTACACCTTC.